This T cell receptor (beta chain) comes out of a study of PD-L1 blockade in urothelial cancer. Across the study: Samples came from 3 weeks, at the second dose, and 6 weeks into treatment. The median number of T cells present in blood samples was about 140,000. General study findings and limits: Greater 3-week expansion of tumor-associated blood clones was recorded for durable-benefit patients.

The CDR3 has 14 amino acids. J was trimmed by 6 bases and V by 8 bases; bases with no gene match: 8. Germline V gene lookup returns CDR1 LNHDA and CDR2 SQIVND (reference sequence). Clones were sequenced by immunoSEQ multiplex PCR, and TCRdb holds only the in-frame ones, with some missing. The sample includes around 82,000 clones, less than 90% of them seen just once. Time point here: pretreatment peripheral blood. A total of 1 to 8 samples per patient were collected pretreatment and on-treatment. A word on this clone: Its antigen is not known.

The source was PBMCs, collected around atezolizumab (anti-PD-L1) treatment. V and J are TRBV19 and TRBJ2-1; 9 bases fit TRBD2. This clonotype was sampled from a man in his fifties or sixties with urothelial cancer. The CDR3 protein is CASRIAGVSNEQFF. The CDR3, as DNA: TGTGCCAGTCGGATAGCGGGAGTTAGCAATGAGCAGTTCTTC.